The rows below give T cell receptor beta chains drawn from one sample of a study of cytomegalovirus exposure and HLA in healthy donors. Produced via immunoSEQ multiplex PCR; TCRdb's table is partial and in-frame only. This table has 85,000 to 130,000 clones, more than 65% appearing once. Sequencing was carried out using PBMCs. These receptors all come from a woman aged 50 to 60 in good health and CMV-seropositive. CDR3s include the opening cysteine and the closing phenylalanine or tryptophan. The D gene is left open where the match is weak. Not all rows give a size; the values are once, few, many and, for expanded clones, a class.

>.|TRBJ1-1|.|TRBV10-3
TGTGCCATCAGTGAAAGGGGCCACACTGAAGCTTTCTTT
CAISERGHTEAFF
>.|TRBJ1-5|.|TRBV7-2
TGTGCCAGCAGCCCCGGACAGAGTTATCAGCCCCAGCATTTT
CASSPGQSYQPQHF
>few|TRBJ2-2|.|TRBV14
TGTGCCAGCAGCCAAATAGGGGACACCGGGGAGCTGTTTTTT
CASSQIGDTGELFF
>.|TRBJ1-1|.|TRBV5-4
TGTGCCAGCAGCCAGGGGTCAGCGAACACTGAAGCTTTCTTT
CASSQGSANTEAFF
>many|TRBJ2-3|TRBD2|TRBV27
TGTGCCAGCAGCGAAGGGCTAGCGGGGCTCACAGATACGCAGTATTTT
CASSEGLAGLTDTQYF
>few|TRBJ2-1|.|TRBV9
TGTGCCAGCAGCCCCGGCGGAGCCTACAATGAGCAGTTCTTC
CASSPGGAYNEQFF
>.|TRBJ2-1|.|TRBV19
TGTGCCAGTAGTATAAGAGTTCTGCGGGACAATGAGCAGTTCTTC
CASSIRVLRDNEQFF
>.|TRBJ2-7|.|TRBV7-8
TGTGCCAGCAGCTCGGGACTTCTCCTCTACGAGCAGTACTTC
CASSSGLLLYEQYF
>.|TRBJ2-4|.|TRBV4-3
TGCGCCAGCAGCCAAGAATCCCGGGGAGGTAATCTAGCCAAAAACATTCAGTACTTC
CASSQESRGGNLAKNIQYF
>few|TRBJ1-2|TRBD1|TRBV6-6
TGTGCCAGCACCGTACAGGGGGTTGGCTACACCTTC
CASTVQGVGYTF
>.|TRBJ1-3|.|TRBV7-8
TGTGCCAGCAGCCCCCGGGGACTCTCTGGAAACACCATATATTTT
CASSPRGLSGNTIYF
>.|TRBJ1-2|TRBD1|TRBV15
TGTGCCACCAGCAGAGGACAGGGGAACTATGGCTACACCTTC
CATSRGQGNYGYTF
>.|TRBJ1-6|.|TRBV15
TGTGCCACCAGCGGCGCGGGGTATAATTCACCCCTCCACTTT
CATSGAGYNSPLHF
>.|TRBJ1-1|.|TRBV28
TGTGCCAGCAGTTTTTACCGAACCCGGGGGACTGAAGCTTTCTTT
CASSFYRTRGTEAFF
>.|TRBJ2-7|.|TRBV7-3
TGTGCCAGCAGCCCCGGAGGGGGCCCATCCTACGAGCAGTACTTC
CASSPGGGPSYEQYF
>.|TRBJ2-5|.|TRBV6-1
TGTGCCAGCAGTGTTATTTCGCGAGAGACCCAGTACTTC
CASSVISRETQYF
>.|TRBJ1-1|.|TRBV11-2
TGTGCCAGCAGCTTTACAGGGAGTATGAACACTGAAGCTTTCTTT
CASSFTGSMNTEAFF
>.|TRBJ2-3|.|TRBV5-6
TGTGCCAGCAGCTTGGTGATGGGGGCCATAGATACGCAGTATTTT
CASSLVMGAIDTQYF
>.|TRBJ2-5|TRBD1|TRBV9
TGTGCCAGCAGCCCGGCGGGACAGGGGGCCCGGGAGACCCAGTACTTC
CASSPAGQGARETQYF
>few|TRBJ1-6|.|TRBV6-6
TGTGCCAGCAGTCAATTGGGCGAGAACGATTCACCCCTCCACTTT
CASSQLGENDSPLHF
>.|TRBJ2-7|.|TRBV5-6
TGTGCCAGCAGCCACCTCGACAGCCTGTACGAGCAGTACTTC
CASSHLDSLYEQYF
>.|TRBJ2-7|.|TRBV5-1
TGCGCCAGCAGCTTGGATAGGGGGTACGAGCAGTACTTC
CASSLDRGYEQYF
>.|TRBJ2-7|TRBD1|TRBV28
TGTGCCAGCAGAACCAGGACAGGGGGCGAGCAGTACTTC
CASRTRTGGEQYF
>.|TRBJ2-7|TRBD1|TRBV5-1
TGCGCCAGCAGACGCGGGACAGGAGATTACGAGCAGTACTTC
CASRRGTGDYEQYF
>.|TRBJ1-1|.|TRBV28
TGTGCCAGCAACGGGATGAACACTGAAGCTTTCTTT
CASNGMNTEAFF
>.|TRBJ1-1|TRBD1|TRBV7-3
TGTGCCAGCAGCTTAGCGGACAGGGGGCAGACTGAAGCTTTCTTT
CASSLADRGQTEAFF
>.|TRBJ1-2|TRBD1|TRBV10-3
TGTGCCATCAGTGTCCAAGACAGGGTTGACGGCTACACCTTC
CAISVQDRVDGYTF
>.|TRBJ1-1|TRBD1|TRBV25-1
TGTGCCAGCAGTGTACTAACCGACAGGGGTGGTGCTTTCTTT
CASSVLTDRGGAFF
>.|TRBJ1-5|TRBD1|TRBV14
TGTGCCAGCAGCCAAGAGCCCGCCGGGACAGGGCTTGGCGGACAGCCCCAGCATTTT
CASSQEPAGTGLGGQPQHF
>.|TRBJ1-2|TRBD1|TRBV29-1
TGCAGCGTTGCGGGGACAGGGGGCGCGGATGGCTACACCTTC
CSVAGTGGADGYTF
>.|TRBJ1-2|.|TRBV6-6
TGTGCCAGCGGTGGACTTGGAGGCTACACCTTC
CASGGLGGYTF
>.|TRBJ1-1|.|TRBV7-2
TGTGCCAGCAGCCCGGCTCGGGTGAACACTGAAGCTTTCTTT
CASSPARVNTEAFF
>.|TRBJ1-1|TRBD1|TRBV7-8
TGTGCCAGCAGCCCCAGGACAGGGGCGGAGAACACTGAAGCTTTCTTT
CASSPRTGAENTEAFF
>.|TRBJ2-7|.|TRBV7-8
TGTGCCAGCAGCTTAGACCCGGGGGTCTACGAGCAGTACTTC
CASSLDPGVYEQYF
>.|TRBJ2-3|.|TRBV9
TGTGCCAGCAGCGTCAATGTAGATACGCAGTATTTT
CASSVNVDTQYF
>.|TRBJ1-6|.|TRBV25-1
TGTGCCAGCAGTGAACAGGGCCGGACTAATTCACCCCTCCACTTT
CASSEQGRTNSPLHF
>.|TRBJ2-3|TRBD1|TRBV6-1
TGTGCCAGCAGTGACCCCGTGGGTGGGACAGGGGTACGGTCCGATACGCAGTATTTT
CASSDPVGGTGVRSDTQYF
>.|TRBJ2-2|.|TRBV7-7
TGTGCTAGCAGCCCAAACCGGGACACGAAAAGCTACGCGAACACCGGGGAGCTGTTTTTT
CASSPNRDTKSYANTGELFF
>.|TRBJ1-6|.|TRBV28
TGTGCCAGCAGTTTATACCAGACAGGCTCCTATAATTCACCCCTCCACTTT
CASSLYQTGSYNSPLHF
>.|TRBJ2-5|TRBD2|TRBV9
TGTGCCAGCAGCCCCGGACTAGCCGAAGAGACCCAGTACTTC
CASSPGLAEETQYF
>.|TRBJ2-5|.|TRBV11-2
TGTGCCAGCAGCCCGGTGCCGGGTCAAGAGACCCAGTACTTC
CASSPVPGQETQYF
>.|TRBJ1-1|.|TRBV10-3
TGTGCCATCGGGTTCTTAGCGAACACTGAAGCTTTCTTT
CAIGFLANTEAFF
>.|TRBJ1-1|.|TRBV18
TGTGCCAGCTCACCACCGGGGGGTACTGAAGCTTTCTTT
CASSPPGGTEAFF
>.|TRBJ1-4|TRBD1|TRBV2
TGTGCCAGCAATAGGGACAGGTACTATGAAAAACTGTTTTTT
CASNRDRYYEKLFF
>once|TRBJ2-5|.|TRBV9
TGTGCCAGCAGCGTAGCGGGGGAGACCCAGTACTTC
CASSVAGETQYF
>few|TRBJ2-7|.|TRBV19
TGTGCCAGTAGTATAATGTCAGGGAACGAGCAGTACTTC
CASSIMSGNEQYF
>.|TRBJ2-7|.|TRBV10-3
TGTGCCATCAGTGGATATGGGAGCTCCTACGAGCAGTACTTC
CAISGYGSSYEQYF
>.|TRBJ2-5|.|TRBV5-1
TGCGCCAGCAGCCCAGGGGCGTACCAAGAGACCCAGTACTTC
CASSPGAYQETQYF
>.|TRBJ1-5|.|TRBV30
TGTGCCTGGAGTGTACTGCAGGGGCAGCCCCAGCATTTT
CAWSVLQGQPQHF
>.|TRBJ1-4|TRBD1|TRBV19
TGTGCCAGTACTCTCGGACAGGGGGGGAAACTGTTTTTT
CASTLGQGGKLFF
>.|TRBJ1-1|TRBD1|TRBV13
TGTGCCAGCATCCTTCGACAGGGAAGGAACACTGAAGCTTTCTTT
CASILRQGRNTEAFF
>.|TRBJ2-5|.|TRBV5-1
TGCGCCAGCAGCTTGATCCGCGAGGAGACCCAGTACTTC
CASSLIREETQYF
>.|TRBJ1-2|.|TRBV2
TGTGCCAGCACTACAAAGCGGGGGGCTCTTTATGGCTACACCTTC
CASTTKRGALYGYTF
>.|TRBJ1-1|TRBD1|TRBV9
TGTGCCAGCAGCGTAGGACAGGGGAACACTGAAGCTTTCTTT
CASSVGQGNTEAFF
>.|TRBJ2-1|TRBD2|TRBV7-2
TGTGCCAGCAGCTTAGCATGGGGGGGGTCCTACAATGAGCAGTTCTTC
CASSLAWGGSYNEQFF
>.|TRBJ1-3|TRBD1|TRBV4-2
TGTGCCAGCAGCCAGGGACAGCGATCCGGCGCCATATATTTT
CASSQGQRSGAIYF
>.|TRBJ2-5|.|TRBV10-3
TGTGCCATCAGTGAGTCGTTGGGGCAGGGAGGTCAAGAGACCCAGTACTTC
CAISESLGQGGQETQYF